A single sample is the source of the 20 T cell receptor beta chains below, sequenced in a study of blood T cell repertoires in COVID-19. Assay used: immunoSEQ multiplex PCR; TCRdb lists only in-frame clones, some missing. The data show some 88,000 clones, 85% seen once. Sequencing was performed on peripheral blood. Source of these receptors: a man in his 60s with acute or convalescent COVID-19.

This clone was recorded once. The rearrangement links TRBV3-1 (or the pseudogene TRBV3-2) to TRBJ2-3; 9 positions match TRBD2. This CDR3 has 16 residues. Germline V gene lookup returns CDR1 LGHDT and CDR2 YNNKEL (reference sequence). V lost 1 base and J lost 1; bases outside the gene matches: 3. CDR3 sequence (DNA): TGTGCCAGCAGCCAAGTCGCTAGCGGGGGCACAGATACGCAGTATTTT. Translated: CASSQVASGGTDTQYF.

J is TRBJ1-1 and V is TRBV15; 12 bases are a match to TRBD1. The germline CDR1 and CDR2 sequences are LNHNV and YYDKDF (reference sequence). Germline trimming cut 6 bases from V and 2 bases from J; bases unmatched to any gene: 10. The CDR3 covers 17 residues. CDR3 in amino acids: CATREPGQGAHNTEAFF. The CDR3 nucleotides are TGTGCCACCAGGGAACCGGGACAGGGGGCGCATAACACTGAAGCTTTCTTT.

The chain couples TRBV30 to TRBJ1-4, with 8 bases that match TRBD1. CDR1 and CDR2 (germline): GTSNPN, SVGIG (reference sequence). V shed 8 bases and J 8 bases; nucleotides not matched to a gene: 16. The CDR3 covers 15 residues. DNA for the CDR3: TGTGCCGGGGGTGGGGGACAGGCCGGGAACGAAAAACTGTTTTTT. Residues: CAGGGGQAGNEKLFF.

There are a few counts of this clone. The gene calls are TRBV5-1 and TRBJ2-7, with 10 bases lining up with TRBD1. Germline values: CDR1 SGHRS, CDR2 YFSETQ. The length of the CDR3 is 15 residues. The trim removed 3 bases at V and 7 bases at J, leaving 10 bases unmatched. For the CDR3, the DNA is TGCGCCAGCAGCTCGCCGGGACAGGGGTCGAGGGAGCAGTACTTC. Amino acids: CASSSPGQGSREQYF.

The chain uses TRBV19 and TRBJ2-1; the D gene is possibly TRBD1 (6 bases). The CDR3 is made up of 13 amino acids. Germline assignment: CDR1 LNHDA and CDR2 SQIVND (reference sequence). The V and J ends lost 7 bases and 10 bases respectively, with 17 bases between them. The DNA of the CDR3 is TGTGCCAGTACCCCGGCCCAGGGGAACGAGCAGTTCTTC. Encoded protein: CASTPAQGNEQFF. The variable domain in full, with the rest retrieved from reference TRBV19 and TRBJ2-1, is DGGITQSPKYLFRKEGQNVTLSCEQNLNHDAMYWYRQDPGQGLRLIYYSQIVNDFQKGDIAEGYSVSREKKESFPLTVTSAQKNPTAFYLCASTPAQGNEQFFGPGTRLTVL.

This chain uses TRBV29-1 with TRBJ1-2; maybe TRBD1 (6 bases). Trimming removed 8 bases from V and 6 bases from J, with 13 bases in between. This CDR3 contains 11 residues. Germline V gives CDR1 SQVTM, CDR2 ANQGSEA. CDR3 DNA sequence: TGCAGCACGTGGACAGTCGATGGCTACACCTTC. Translation: CSTWTVDGYTF.

This sequence joins TRBV6-5 and TRBJ1-1, with TRBD1 as a possible D gene (6 bases). Germline V gene data show CDR1 as MNHEY and CDR2 as SVGAGI. The CDR3 runs to 16 residues. The V end lost 4 bases, the J end lost 2 bases, and 17 bases lay between the germline ends. CDR3 protein: CASSFWTESLNTEAFF. The CDR3 coding sequence is TGTGCCAGCAGTTTCTGGACAGAGAGTCTTAACACTGAAGCTTTCTTT.

The rearrangement links TRBV10-3 to TRBJ2-3; tentatively, D is TRBD2 (6 bases). The CDR3 length is 15 residues. The V end was cut by 2 bases, the J end by 0 bases, with 9 bases between. Germline lookup yields CDR1 ENHRY and CDR2 SYGVKD. CDR3 residues: CAISETGSSTDTQYF. The CDR3 DNA follows: TGTGCCATCAGTGAGACCGGGAGTAGCACAGATACGCAGTATTTT.

The chain uses TRBV29-1 and TRBJ2-1, with 15 bases lining up with TRBD2. CDR3 length equals 16 residues. Trimming at V came to 6 bases and at J to 2 bases, leaving 5 bases not matched to a gene. In germline, CDR1 is SQVTM, CDR2 ANQGSEA. The CDR3 nucleotides are TGCAGCGTGGGGACTAGCGGGAGGACCCCCTACAATGAGCAGTTCTTC. This sequence encodes CSVGTSGRTPYNEQFF.

The V and J genes are TRBV2 and TRBJ2-3; 9 bases agree with TRBD2. V lost 4 bases to trimming and J lost 0 bases; unmatched junction nucleotides: 11. This CDR3 region has 18 residues. Germline CDR1 SNHLY, CDR2 FYNNEI. CDR3 residues: CASSVRSSGASSTDTQYF. The DNA for the CDR3 is TGTGCCAGCAGTGTAAGGTCTAGCGGGGCTTCTAGCACAGATACGCAGTATTTT.

This clone was seen only once. The CDR3 bases are TGCGCCAGCAGCCCTTGGGACAGGGGTGGTTCCTACAATGAGCAGTTCTTC. This sequence encodes CASSPWDRGGSYNEQFF. The V call is TRBV5-1, the J call TRBJ2-1; 10 bases match TRBD1. Germline CDR1 and CDR2: SGHRS and YFSETQ. V lost 4 bases to trimming and J lost 1 base; unmatched junction nucleotides: 8. The CDR3 extends over 17 amino acids.

V usage is TRBV18 and J usage is TRBJ1-1, with a tentative D call TRBD1 (5 bases). V lost 6 bases to trimming and J lost 4 bases, with 27 bases between them. The length of the CDR3 is 18 residues. Germline CDR1 and CDR2: KGHSH and LQKENI. The CDR3 region is CASSVDLLSQGGGTEAFF. The CDR3 coding sequence is TGTGCCAGCTCCGTCGACCTTCTATCGCAGGGAGGCGGCACTGAAGCTTTCTTT.

This chain uses TRBV7-2 with TRBJ2-3; TRBD2 matches 11 bases. This CDR3 comprises 16 residues. The V gene end was trimmed by 4 bases and the J gene end by 7 bases; junction bases not matched to a gene: 10. In germline, CDR1 is SGHTA, CDR2 FQGNSA. This CDR3 reads CASSSPTSGVIHTQYF. The CDR3 DNA follows: TGTGCCAGCAGCTCACCGACTAGCGGGGTTATTCATACGCAGTATTTT. The full variable domain, rest sourced from reference TRBV7-2 and TRBJ2-3, is GAGVSQSPSNKVTEKGKDVELRCDPISGHTALYWYRQSLGQGLEFLIYFQGNSAPDKSGLPSDRFSAERTGGSVSTLTIQRTQQEDSAVYLCASSSPTSGVIHTQYFGPGTRLTVL.

The chain combines TRBV7-2 with TRBJ2-5; perhaps TRBD2 as D (7 bases). Looked up from germline, CDR1 is SGHTA and CDR2 is FQGNSA. V was trimmed by 1 base and J by 4 bases, leaving 16 bases between them. This CDR3 has 16 residues. The CDR3 coding sequence is TGTGCCAGCAGCTTAGTAGGGGGGGGGCATGGAGAGACCCAGTACTTC. Translation: CASSLVGGGHGETQYF.

The rearrangement uses TRBV7-3 and TRBJ2-6; unclear D gene. This CDR3 has 16 amino acids. The germline V gene has CDR1 SGHTA and CDR2 FQGTGA. V was clipped by 8 bases and J by 0 bases, with 14 bases between them. CDR3 loop: CASGPTVTSGANVLTF. The CDR3 DNA sequence: TGTGCCAGCGGGCCCACCGTCACCTCTGGGGCCAACGTCCTGACTTTC.

V usage is TRBV7-9 and J usage is TRBJ1-1, with D possibly matching TRBD1 (6 bases). Trimming took 0 bases from V and 10 from J, leaving 15 bases between them. The length of the CDR3 is 14 residues. Germline lookup yields CDR1 SEHNR and CDR2 FQNEAQ (reference sequence). The CDR3: CASSLAGGQAGAFF. Here the CDR3 DNA reads TGTGCCAGCAGCTTAGCGGGGGGGCAGGCAGGAGCTTTCTTT. Supplemented by reference TRBV7-9 and TRBJ1-1, the full variable domain reads DTGVSQNPRHKITKRGQNVTFRCDPISEHNRLYWYRQTLGQGPEFLTYFQNEAQLEKSRLLSDRFSAERPKGSFSTLEIQRTEQGDSAMYLCASSLAGGQAGAFFGQGTRLTVV.

This chain joins TRBV2 and TRBJ1-4; D might be TRBD1 (5 bases). The CDR3 is 18 residues long. Trimming pared 2 bases from V and 2 bases from J, leaving 18 bases between. Germline-derived CDR1 and CDR2 are SNHLY and FYNNEI. The CDR3 nucleotides read TGTGCCAGCAGTGAAATAGGTCAGGGAAGACAGACTAATGAAAAACTGTTTTTT. It specifies CASSEIGQGRQTNEKLFF.

The V gene is TRBV6-5, the J gene TRBJ2-3; 7 bases agree with TRBD1. V trimming: 2 bases; J trimming: 0 bases; junction bases outside the gene matches: 2. Per the germline V gene, CDR1 is MNHEY and CDR2 is SVGAGI. The CDR3 loop spans 15 amino acids. The CDR3 spells CASSYKGASTDTQYF. The CDR3 DNA follows: TGTGCCAGCAGTTACAAGGGGGCAAGCACAGATACGCAGTATTTT.

The genes are TRBV5-5 and TRBJ2-1; 7 nucleotides match TRBD1. Germline assignment: CDR1 SGHKS and CDR2 YYEKEE (reference sequence). This CDR3 has 14 amino acids. The J segment lost 4 bases and the V segment lost 6 bases, leaving 7 bases of the junction unmatched. DNA for the CDR3: TGTGCCAGCACCTTCACAGGGGTATACAATGAGCAGTTCTTC. It encodes CASTFTGVYNEQFF.

The genes are TRBV7-8 and TRBJ2-1, with D unclear. This CDR3 contains 11 residues. Trimming removed 4 bases from V and 9 bases from J, with 7 bases in between. CDR1 is SGHVS, CDR2 FQNEAQ, per germline. In nucleotides, the CDR3 is TGTGCCAGCAGCTCCCCTGTTGAGCAGTTCTTC. Translation: CASSSPVEQFF.